The clone carrying this T cell receptor (beta chain) was counted once. The antigen remains unidentified. The germline V gene encodes CDR1 SGHTA and CDR2 FQGNSA. The germline V and J ends were trimmed by 5 bases and 9 bases, with 16 bases remaining between them. This CDR3 region has 13 residues. The source of the sample is a study of cytomegalovirus exposure and HLA in healthy donors. Study-wide points: Common viral pathogens were later found to be apparently linked to several of the most significant clusters. Immune exposure data for these donors was limited to CMV serostatus. Certain sequence variants were highly shared and formed a cluster, and this cluster was likely a sequencing artifact.

Researchers ran the PCR with 60 Vbeta and 13 Jbeta primers. Clones were sequenced by immunoSEQ multiplex PCR, and TCRdb holds only the in-frame ones, with some missing. The sample includes more than 100,000 clones, around 66% seen only once; the top ten take roughly 8.6%. The specimen sequenced was PBMCs. The sequence was obtained from a middle-aged woman in good health and CMV-seropositive. The chain recombines TRBV7-2 with TRBJ2-5; a weak D match, TRBD2 (5 bases). CDR3 sequence reads: CASSPGRLGAQYF. In nucleotides, the CDR3 is TGTGCCAGCAGCCCCGGACGGCTCGGGGCCCAGTACTTC.